Below are 7 T cell receptor beta chains sequenced from a single sample in a study of shared clonotypes between healthy human individuals. Generated by immunoSEQ multiplex PCR, the TCRdb table keeps only in-frame clones and is missing some. The repertoire holds some 2,100,000 clones, with about 92% as singletons. Naive CD8 isolation took CD45RO-negative cells positively selected for CCR7 and excluded terminally differentiated effector memory CD45RA+ cells. The sample was naive CD8+ T cells from PBMCs. All receptors come from a man younger than 35 in good health. Some clones in this sample may be carry-over from other donors' samples.

This clone is a singleton in its sample. The rearrangement links TRBV28 to TRBJ2-3; D may be TRBD2 (6 bases). Germline-derived CDR1 and CDR2 are MDHEN and SYDVKM. This CDR3 has 13 amino acids. The germline V and J ends were trimmed by 7 bases and 6 bases, with 14 bases remaining between them. The CDR3 DNA follows: TGTGCCAGCAACCCCTCCCGGGGGGATACGCAGTATTTT. Its translation is CASNPSRGDTQYF.

V is TRBV29-1 and J is TRBJ2-1, with D unresolved. From germline, CDR1 is SQVTM and CDR2 ANQGSEA. V was trimmed by 5 bases and J by 0 bases, leaving 8 bases between them. The CDR3 totals 13 residues. CDR3 nucleotides: TGCAGCGTTAGTCCCGTCTCCTACAATGAGCAGTTCTTC. Protein product: CSVSPVSYNEQFF.

For this clone: The same CDR3 can be traced to other DNA sequences in this sample. V is TRBV5-5 and J is TRBJ1-1; TRBD1 aligns across 8 bases. Germline V gene data show CDR1 as SGHKS and CDR2 as YYEKEE (reference sequence). Unmatched junction bases numbered 3, after V lost 4 bases and J lost 4 bases. The CDR3 consists of 13 residues. CDR3 DNA sequence: TGTGCCAGCAGCCTCGACAGGGGCACTGAAGCTTTCTTT. It codes for CASSLDRGTEAFF.

This clone was seen only a few times. This chain connects TRBV5-5 to TRBJ1-1; D gene ambiguous. The CDR3 extends over 14 amino acids. V was trimmed by 3 bases and J by 0 bases, leaving 9 bases between them. Germline CDR1 reads SGHKS; CDR2 reads YYEKEE (reference sequence). The CDR3 reads CASSYTEMNTEAFF. CDR3 DNA sequence: TGTGCCAGCAGCTACACAGAGATGAACACTGAAGCTTTCTTT. The variable domain in full, with the rest retrieved from reference TRBV5-5 and TRBJ1-1, is DAGVTQSPTHLIKTRGQQVTLRCSPISGHKSVSWYQQVLGQGPQFIFQYYEKEERGRGNFPDRFSARQFPNYSSELNVNALLLGDSALYLCASSYTEMNTEAFFGQGTRLTVV.

This chain uses TRBV7-3 with TRBJ2-7; weak D call: TRBD1 (7 bases). The CDR3 length is 15 residues. V was pared by 1 base and J by 2 bases, with 12 bases between. Germline CDR1 and CDR2: SGHTA and FQGTGA. CDR3 protein: CASSLIGGGAYEQYF. In DNA form, the CDR3 reads TGTGCCAGCAGCTTAATTGGAGGGGGCGCCTACGAGCAGTACTTC.

This chain joins TRBV4-3 and TRBJ2-1; TRBD2 aligns across 13 bases. The germline gives CDR1 LGHNA, CDR2 YSLEER. The CDR3 has 18 residues. Unmatched junction bases numbered 12, after V lost 4 bases and J lost 6 bases. The CDR3 protein is CASSPGTRTSGSINEQFF. The CDR3 DNA follows: TGCGCCAGCAGCCCCGGAACCAGGACTAGCGGGAGCATCAATGAGCAGTTCTTC.

This clone was recorded only once. The gene calls are TRBV6-5 and TRBJ2-7; D remains ambiguous. This CDR3 is 14 amino acids long. The V gene's germline CDR1 is MNHEY and CDR2 SVGAGI. Trimming took 5 bases from V and 1 from J, leaving 12 bases between them. The CDR3 DNA is TGTGCCAGCAGTGGGCCTAGTCAATCCTACGAGCAGTACTTC. Translating gives CASSGPSQSYEQYF.